This T cell receptor beta chain is drawn from a study of T cells in Graves' hyperthyroidism and ophthalmopathy. Background on the study: Peripheral blood was acquired at first diagnosis, ahead of any therapy whatsoever. General study points: A model of 13 V-J pairs discriminated ophthalmopathy from stable hyperthyroidism.

This clonotype was recorded a few times. Antigen unknown. Over 18 months, lack of ophthalmopathy progression marked Graves' hyperthyroidism as stable. PBMCs came from about 10 ml fresh peripheral blood. V was clipped by 6 bases and J by 0 bases, with 24 bases between them. The germline CDR1 and CDR2 sequences are LNHDA and SQIVND (reference sequence). This CDR3 is 19 amino acids long. What was amplified from RNA transcripts were TCR beta CDR3 regions. RT-PCR in the first round (using the HTBI primer set) targeted the TCR CDR3. TCRdb called the multiplex PCR reads again in MiXCR, with one record for every CDR3 protein. There are under 700,000 distinct CDR3 sequences in the sample; over 15% occur only once, and about 20% lies in the top ten.

Sequencing was carried out using blood. The genes are TRBV19 and TRBJ1-3, with a tentative D call TRBD1 (6 bases). This TCR was recovered from a woman aged 18-29 years with Graves' hyperthyroidism. This chain's CDR3 is CASRKPKKTGLSSGNTIYF. The CDR3 DNA is TGTGCCAGTAGGAAACCCAAAAAGACAGGCCTTTCCTCTGGAAACACCATATATTTT. Supplemented by reference TRBV19 and TRBJ1-3, the full variable domain reads DGGITQSPKYLFRKEGQNVTLSCEQNLNHDAMYWYRQDPGQGLRLIYYSQIVNDFQKGDIAEGYSVSREKKESFPLTVTSAQKNPTAFYLCASRKPKKTGLSSGNTIYFGEGSWLTVV.